This note documents a single TCR beta chain sequence. No antigen is known for it. CDR1 is GTSNPN and CDR2 is SVGIG in the germline V gene (reference sequence). This CDR3 spans 14 amino acids. Germline trimming cut 3 bases from V and 5 bases from J; bases unmatched to any gene: 4. The entry originates in a study of shared clonotypes between healthy human individuals. Overall study results and limits: Across a few donors, naive CD4 shared around 5.1%, naive CD8 approximately 3.5%, memory CD4 approximately 2.5%, memory CD8 about 0.4%. As a rule, naive subsets had a larger estimated richness than memory subsets.

On sorted subsets, replicate PCRs used roughly 220 ng DNA, or approximately 33,000 T cell genomes. Original handling: Filtering differed because ImmunoSEQ produced junction-only sequences that carried no quality scores. TCRdb's copy holds only in-frame clones and misses some; the assay was immunoSEQ multiplex PCR. V, J and clone size reflect that table, while D and trimming were determined from the DNA. The table lists around 1,900,000 clones, around 93% of them singletons, with 1.5% to 2% in the top ten. The naive CD8 population came from CD45RO-negative cells selected for CCR7, without terminally differentiated effector memory CD45RA+ cells.

V and J are TRBV30 and TRBJ2-5, with 12 bases aligning to TRBD2. The specimen was naive CD8+ T cells from PBMCs. The sequence was obtained from a man aged 18 to 30 in good health. Some clones in this sample may be carry-over from other donors' samples. The CDR3 reads CAWRRLAGVETQYF. The CDR3 DNA reads as TGTGCCTGGAGAAGACTAGCGGGAGTGGAGACCCAGTACTTC.